The clone carrying this T cell receptor beta chain was counted ten times or more. Ophthalmopathy patients all had a Clinical Activity Score of at least 3, a NOSPECS grade of at least 4 and disease under 3 months old. The sample belongs to a study of T cells in Graves' hyperthyroidism and ophthalmopathy. RNA transcripts served as the template for amplifying TCR beta CDR3 regions. When the TCR CDR3 underwent first-round RT-PCR, the HTBI primer set was used. One entry per CDR3 protein results from TCRdb running MiXCR on the multiplex PCR reads. The sample has 500,000 to 650,000 distinct CDR3 sequences, just under 20% seen once. V shed 2 bases, J shed 0 bases, and the junction held 19 bases outside the gene matches. Germline V CDR1 and CDR2: KGHDR, SFDVKD. This CDR3 comprises 22 residues.

Sequenced: blood. The sequence derives from a man between 40 and 49 years old with Graves' ophthalmopathy. The chain couples TRBV24-1 to TRBJ1-1; 11 nucleotides align to TRBD1. In DNA, the CDR3 is TGTGCCACCAGTGATTCCGGCCCGGGACAGGGGGTTATAGCGGAGGTGAACACTGAAGCTTTCTTT. Its translation: CATSDSGPGQGVIAEVNTEAFF.